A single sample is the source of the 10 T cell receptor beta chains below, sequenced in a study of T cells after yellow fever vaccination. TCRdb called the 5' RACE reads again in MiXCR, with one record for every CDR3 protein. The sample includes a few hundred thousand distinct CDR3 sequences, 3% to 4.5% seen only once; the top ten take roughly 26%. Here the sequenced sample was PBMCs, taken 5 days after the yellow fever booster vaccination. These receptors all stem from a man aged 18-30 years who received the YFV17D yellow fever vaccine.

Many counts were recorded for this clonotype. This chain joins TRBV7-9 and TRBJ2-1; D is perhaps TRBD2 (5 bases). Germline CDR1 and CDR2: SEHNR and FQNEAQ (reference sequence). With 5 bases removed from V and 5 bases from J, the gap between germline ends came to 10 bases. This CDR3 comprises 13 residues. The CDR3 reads CASSATIHNEQFF. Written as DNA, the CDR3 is TGTGCCAGCAGCGCGACTATTCACAATGAGCAGTTCTTC.

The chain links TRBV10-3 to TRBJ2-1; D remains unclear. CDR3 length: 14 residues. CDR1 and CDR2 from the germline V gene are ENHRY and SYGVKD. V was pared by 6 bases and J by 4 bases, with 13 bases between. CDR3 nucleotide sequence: TGTGCCATCAGAGACTCCGTCCTTTACAATGAGCAGTTCTTC. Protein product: CAIRDSVLYNEQFF.

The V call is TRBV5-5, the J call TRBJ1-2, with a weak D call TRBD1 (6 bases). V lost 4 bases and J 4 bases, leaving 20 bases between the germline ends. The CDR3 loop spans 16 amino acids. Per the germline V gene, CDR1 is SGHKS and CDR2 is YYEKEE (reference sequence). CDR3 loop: CASSKSGANSPYGYTF. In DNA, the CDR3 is TGTGCCAGCAGCAAGTCGGGGGCGAATTCCCCCTATGGCTACACCTTC. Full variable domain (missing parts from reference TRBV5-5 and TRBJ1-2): DAGVTQSPTHLIKTRGQQVTLRCSPISGHKSVSWYQQVLGQGPQFIFQYYEKEERGRGNFPDRFSARQFPNYSSELNVNALLLGDSALYLCASSKSGANSPYGYTFGSGTRLTVV.

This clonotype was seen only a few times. DNA of the CDR3: TGTGCCTGGACCTGGGGTCAGGGGACGGAGACCCAGTACTTC. Its protein is CAWTWGQGTETQYF. The J gene is TRBJ2-5, the V gene TRBV30, with D possibly being TRBD1 (6 bases). CDR3 size: 14 residues. Trimming removed 4 bases from V and 5 bases from J, with 17 bases in between. Germline V gives CDR1 GTSNPN, CDR2 SVGIG (reference sequence).

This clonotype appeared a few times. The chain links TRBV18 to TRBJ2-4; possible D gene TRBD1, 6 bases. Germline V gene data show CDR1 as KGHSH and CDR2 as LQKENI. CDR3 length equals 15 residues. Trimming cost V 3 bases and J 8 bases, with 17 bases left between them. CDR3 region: CASSPVGQLGDIQYF. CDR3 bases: TGTGCCAGCTCACCCGTTGGACAGCTGGGAGACATTCAGTACTTC.

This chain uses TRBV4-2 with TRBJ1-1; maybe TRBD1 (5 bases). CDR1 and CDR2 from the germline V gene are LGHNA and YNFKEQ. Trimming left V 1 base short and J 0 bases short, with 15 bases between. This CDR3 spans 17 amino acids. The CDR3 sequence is CASSQVQGTFMNTEAFF. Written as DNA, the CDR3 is TGTGCCAGCAGCCAAGTACAAGGGACCTTCATGAACACTGAAGCTTTCTTT.

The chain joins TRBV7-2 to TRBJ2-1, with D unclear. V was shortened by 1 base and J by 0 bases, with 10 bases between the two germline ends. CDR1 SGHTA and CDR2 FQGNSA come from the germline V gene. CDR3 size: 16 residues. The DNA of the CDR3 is TGTGCCAGCAGCTTAGGTGCGGCTGACTCCTACAATGAGCAGTTCTTC. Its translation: CASSLGAADSYNEQFF.

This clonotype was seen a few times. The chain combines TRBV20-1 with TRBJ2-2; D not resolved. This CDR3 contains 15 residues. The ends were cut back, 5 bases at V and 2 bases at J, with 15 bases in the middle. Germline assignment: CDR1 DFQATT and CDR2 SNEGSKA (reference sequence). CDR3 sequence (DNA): TGCAGTGCTGCCGACAAGTACCAAAACACCGGGGAGCTGTTTTTT. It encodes CSAADKYQNTGELFF.

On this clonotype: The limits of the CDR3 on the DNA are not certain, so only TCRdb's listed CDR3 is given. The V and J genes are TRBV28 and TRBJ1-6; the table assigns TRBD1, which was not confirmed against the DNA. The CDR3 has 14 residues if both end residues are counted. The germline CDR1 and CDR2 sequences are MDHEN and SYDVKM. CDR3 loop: CASSSGQGASPLHF.

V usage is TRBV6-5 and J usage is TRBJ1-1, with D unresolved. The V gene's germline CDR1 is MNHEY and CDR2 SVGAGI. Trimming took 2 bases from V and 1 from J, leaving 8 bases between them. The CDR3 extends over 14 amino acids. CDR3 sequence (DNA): TGTGCCAGCAGTTACAGTGGGGAGAACACTGAAGCTTTCTTT. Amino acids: CASSYSGENTEAFF.